A single sample gave rise to the 20 T cell receptor beta chains below, sequenced in a study of T cell repertoires in cytomegalovirus infection. In TCRdb, the reads were re-called with MiXCR into one record per CDR3 protein. The sample has about 740,000 distinct CDR3 sequences; roughly a third are singletons. Material for sequencing was PBMCs. Receptors originate from a human donor in good health (CMV status not recorded). Some clones in this sample may be carry-over from other donors' samples.

This clonotype was seen many times. The CDR3 here is CASTGRASGNEQFF. The CDR3 DNA is TGTGCCAGCACCGGGAGGGCTAGTGGCAATGAGCAGTTCTTC. This chain links TRBV2 with TRBJ2-1; TRBD2 matches 8 bases. The CDR3 extends over 14 amino acids. CDR1 and CDR2 from the germline V gene are SNHLY and FYNNEI. V dropped 7 bases and J dropped 6; count of bases not matched to a gene: 8.

The chain carries TRBV12-3 or TRBV12-4 and TRBJ1-2; D gene ambiguous. The CDR3 is 13 residues long. Deletions cut 4 bases from V and 3 bases from J, with 9 bases between. CDR3 protein: CASSSTRYYGYTF. In DNA form, the CDR3 reads TGTGCCAGCAGTTCGACGCGATACTATGGCTACACCTTC.

This clonotype was seen only a few times. V and J are TRBV7-9 and TRBJ1-2; D may be TRBD1 (5 bases). The CDR3 sequence is 15 residues long. Trimming stripped 5 bases from V and 3 bases from J, with 16 bases between. Germline V gene lookup returns CDR1 SEHNR and CDR2 FQNEAQ (reference sequence). CDR3 residues: CASSPRSTEHYGYTF. The CDR3 region has the DNA TGTGCCAGCAGCCCCCGATCGACAGAGCACTATGGCTACACCTTC.

V is TRBV28 and J is TRBJ1-1; no firm D call. Trimming shortened V by 0 bases and J by 5 bases, and 13 bases separated the two germline ends. Germline CDR1 is MDHEN and CDR2 is SYDVKM. This CDR3 has 15 amino acids. CDR3 DNA: TGTGCCAGCAGTTTATGGTACGCGGGCGGGACTGAAGCTTTCTTT. It specifies CASSLWYAGGTEAFF. Supplemented by reference TRBV28 and TRBJ1-1, the full variable domain reads DVKVTQSSRYLVKRTGEKVFLECVQDMDHENMFWYRQDPGLGLRLIYFSYDVKMKEKGDIPEGYSVSREKKERFSLILESASTNQTSMYLCASSLWYAGGTEAFFGQGTRLTVV.

In this sample, this clonotype turned up a few times. This chain joins TRBV10-3 and TRBJ1-2; perhaps TRBD1 as D (5 bases). Germline-derived CDR1 and CDR2 are ENHRY and SYGVKD. V lost 5 bases to trimming and J lost 7 bases, with 11 bases between them. The CDR3 has 12 amino acids. The CDR3 DNA reads as TGTGCCATCAGTTCTCCGGGACTTGGCTACACCTTC. As protein: CAISSPGLGYTF.

There are a few counts of this clonotype. The V gene is TRBV6-1, the J gene TRBJ1-1; D might be TRBD1 (5 bases). CDR3 length equals 14 residues. Between the trimmed V and J ends, which lost 8 bases and 4 bases, there was a span of 17 bases. Germline V gene data show CDR1 as MNHNS and CDR2 as SASEGT. CDR3 amino acids: CASELSQGSTEAFF. In nucleotides, the CDR3 is TGTGCCAGCGAACTGAGTCAGGGTAGCACTGAAGCTTTCTTT.

The V call is TRBV3-1, the J call TRBJ2-4, with 7 bases matching TRBD2. The trim removed 0 bases at V and 13 bases at J, leaving 6 bases unmatched. Germline CDR1 is LGHDT and CDR2 is YNNKEL (reference sequence). The CDR3 length is 13 residues. CDR3 DNA: TGTGCCAGCAGCCAAGAGTCGGGACTAATACAGTACTTC. Translating gives CASSQESGLIQYF. The full variable domain, rest sourced from reference TRBV3-1 and TRBJ2-4, is DTAVSQTPKYLVTQMGNDKSIKCEQNLGHDTMYWYKQDSKKFLKIMFSYNNKELIINETVPNRFSPKSPDKAHLNLHINSLELGDSAVYFCASSQESGLIQYFGAGTRLSVL.

This clonotype was observed a single time. Given a much more abundant clone one base away, this may be a read error. The V gene is TRBV7-2, the J gene TRBJ1-5, with D possibly TRBD1 on 6 matching bases. CDR1 is SGHTA, CDR2 FQGNSA, per germline. V lost 5 bases and J lost 5, with 13 bases in between. The length of the CDR3 is 14 residues. CDR3 nucleotides: TGTGCCAGCAGCACCAGGAGGGGGGATCAGCCCCAGCATTTT. Its protein is CASSTRRGDQPQHF.

This clonotype occurred a few times. The chain links TRBV7-9 to TRBJ2-4; D is tentatively TRBD1 or TRBD2 (5 bases each). Trimming shortened V by 5 bases and J by 6 bases, and 14 bases separated the two germline ends. The CDR3 consists of 14 residues. Germline CDR1 SEHNR, CDR2 FQNEAQ (reference sequence). CDR3 nucleotide sequence: TGTGCCAGCAGCCCGAGGGGATCGGGAAACATTCAGTACTTC. Translating gives CASSPRGSGNIQYF. Full variable domain (missing parts from reference TRBV7-9 and TRBJ2-4): DTGVSQNPRHKITKRGQNVTFRCDPISEHNRLYWYRQTLGQGPEFLTYFQNEAQLEKSRLLSDRFSAERPKGSFSTLEIQRTEQGDSAMYLCASSPRGSGNIQYFGAGTRLSVL.

This chain connects TRBV24-1 to TRBJ1-1; 7 nucleotides match TRBD1. Germline trimming cut 5 bases from V and 3 bases from J; bases unmatched to any gene: 17. CDR3 length: 18 amino acids. Germline assignment: CDR1 KGHDR and CDR2 SFDVKD. In DNA form, the CDR3 reads TGTGCCACCAGTGGGCCCATCCGACAGGGCGGGCTCGACACTGAAGCTTTCTTT. As protein: CATSGPIRQGGLDTEAFF.

This sequence joins TRBV20-1 and TRBJ2-7, with TRBD1 matching over 11 bases. This CDR3 has 13 residues. CDR1 and CDR2 (germline): DFQATT, SNEGSKA (reference sequence). J gave up 4 bases and V 6 bases, and 5 bases lay outside the gene matches. CDR3 amino acids: CSAVGTGGYEQYF. CDR3 bases: TGCAGTGCCGTTGGGACAGGGGGTTACGAGCAGTACTTC.

Worth noting for this clonotype: The conserved closing phenylalanine or tryptophan is absent in this CDR3, likely reflecting a read error. No DNA is shown, since the ends of the CDR3 on it are uncertain; the CDR3 is the one TCRdb lists. The CDR3 spells CASSQARTGNSEQFL. The gene calls are TRBV14 and TRBJ2-1; the D call in the table, TRBD1, was not verified against the DNA. CDR1 and CDR2 (germline): SGHDN, FVKESK. The CDR3 is 15 amino acids long, termini counted.

Only a few counts were recorded for this clonotype. The chain employs TRBV3-1 and TRBJ2-3; unclear D gene. Germline values: CDR1 LGHDT, CDR2 YNNKEL (reference sequence). Trimming shortened V by 0 bases and J by 6 bases, and 7 bases separated the two germline ends. CDR3 length equals 13 residues. CDR3 sequence reads: CASSQDLGDTQYF. The CDR3 region has the DNA TGTGCCAGCAGCCAAGATTTAGGCGATACGCAGTATTTT.

This clonotype was found a few times. The rearrangement joins TRBV5-1 to TRBJ2-2; TRBD1 matches at 8 bases. The CDR3 sequence is 17 residues long. Germline values: CDR1 SGHRS, CDR2 YFSETQ. J lost 1 base, V lost 0 bases, and 5 bases had no gene match. The CDR3 sequence is CASSLAAGGGNTGELFF. The CDR3 nucleotides are TGCGCCAGCAGCTTGGCCGCAGGGGGCGGGAACACCGGGGAGCTGTTTTTT.

This clonotype was detected a few times. This chain uses TRBV5-4 with TRBJ2-7; the D gene is possibly TRBD1 (6 bases). Trimming removed 4 bases from V and 3 bases from J, with 17 bases in between. This CDR3 has 15 residues. The germline V gene has CDR1 SGHNT and CDR2 YYREEE (reference sequence). The CDR3 region is CASSPQKTGDYEQYF. The CDR3 DNA sequence: TGTGCCAGCAGCCCACAGAAGACAGGAGACTACGAGCAGTACTTC.

This chain links TRBV7-9 with TRBJ2-5; unclear D gene. The germline CDR1 and CDR2 sequences are SEHNR and FQNEAQ (reference sequence). This CDR3 spans 14 amino acids. The V and J ends lost 2 bases and 1 base respectively, with 8 bases between them. CDR3 DNA sequence: TGTGCCAGCAGCTTAAGGGAAACCCAAGAGACCCAGTACTTC. Encoded protein: CASSLRETQETQYF.

CDR3 in amino acids: CASSAILGSPLHF. Written as DNA, the CDR3 is TGTGCCAGCAGTGCTATCTTAGGGTCACCCCTCCACTTT. The chain is built from TRBV27 and TRBJ1-6; D unclear. Germline CDR1 MNHEY, CDR2 SMNVEV (reference sequence). V lost 5 bases and J 10 bases, leaving 12 bases between the germline ends. The length of the CDR3 is 13 residues.

This chain links TRBV20-1 with TRBJ1-2; weak D call: TRBD1 (6 bases). The ends were cut back, 6 bases at V and 8 bases at J, with 16 bases in the middle. The V gene's germline CDR1 is DFQATT and CDR2 SNEGSKA (reference sequence). The CDR3 sequence is 12 residues long. CDR3: CSAEQGKQGYTF. DNA of the CDR3: TGCAGTGCCGAACAGGGTAAACAGGGCTACACCTTC.

For this clonotype: The CDR3 carries no conserved terminal phenylalanine or tryptophan, so it likely arises from a read error. This chain connects TRBV7-6 to TRBJ1-2, with D maybe TRBD1 (6 bases). CDR3 length: 16 residues. Looked up from germline, CDR1 is SGHVS and CDR2 is FNYEAQ. Trimming removed 3 bases at V and 0 bases at J, with 14 bases between. The CDR3 is CASSFRGAPANYGYTL. CDR3 bases: TGTGCCAGCAGCTTTCGGGGGGCACCAGCTAACTATGGCTACACCTTA.

This clonotype was counted a few times. This rearrangement joins TRBV28 to TRBJ2-3; D remains unclear. This CDR3 region has 13 residues. The germline V and J ends were trimmed by 6 bases and 6 bases, with 13 bases remaining between them. The V gene's germline CDR1 is MDHEN and CDR2 SYDVKM. The CDR3 protein is CASRPQIQDTQYF. The CDR3 nucleotides read TGTGCCAGCAGGCCGCAAATACAGGATACGCAGTATTTT.